Below, one TCR beta chain is given with its context. As handled by the study authors: Amplified reference gene primers provided the basis for estimating nucleated cell counts. The method was immunoSEQ multiplex PCR; TCRdb's version includes in-frame clones alone and lacks a portion of them. D and trimming were read from the DNA, whereas the V and J calls and clone size are those reported in that table. The sample has approximately 350,000 clones; around 89% are singletons. The source of the sample is a study of blood T cell repertoires in COVID-19. Study as a whole: The United States, Italy and Spain provided the acute and convalescent COVID-19 samples. The cDNA or gDNA used as material had been derived from T cells, B-cell-depleted T cells, or PBMCs.

Germline CDR1 and CDR2: KGHSH and LQKENI. The CDR3 runs to 13 residues. V shed 3 bases, J shed 5 bases, and the junction held 1 base outside the gene matches. Material for sequencing was peripheral blood. This chain connects TRBV18 to TRBJ2-7; TRBD1 matches at 10 bases. The receptor comes from a man aged 35-49 years with acute or convalescent COVID-19. DNA of the CDR3: TGTGCCAGCTCACCGGGGACAGGGGACGAGCAGTACTTC. It encodes CASSPGTGDEQYF.